Listed here is a single TCR beta chain. This sample stems from a study of blood T cell repertoires in COVID-19. Study in general: T cells, B-cell-depleted T cells, or PBMCs provided the cDNA or gDNA that served as material.

Repertoires were generated with immunoSEQ multiplex PCR, while TCRdb's copy carries only in-frame clones and drops some. The sample lists 300,000 or so clones, 85% occurring once. Sequencing used peripheral blood. The clonotype originates from a woman in her forties or fifties with active or convalescent COVID-19.

In nucleotides, the CDR3 is TGTGCCAGCAGTTCCTCCTCCGGGACTAGCGGGAGGTGGGAGCCCCAAGAGACCCAGTACTTC. Translated, it gives CASSSSSGTSGRWEPQETQYF. The chain recombines TRBV27 with TRBJ2-5; TRBD2 agrees at 15 bases. The CDR3 extends over 21 amino acids. The germline V gene encodes CDR1 MNHEY and CDR2 SMNVEV (reference sequence). V was pared by 4 bases and J by 1 base, with 16 bases of the junction left unmatched.